The 10 T cell receptor beta chains below come from one sample, sequenced in a study of shared clonotypes between healthy human individuals. Assay used: immunoSEQ multiplex PCR; TCRdb lists only in-frame clones, some missing. The profile shows roughly 1,000,000 clones, around 78% of them singletons. Material: memory CD4+ T cells from PBMCs. Subset specified: CD45RA-negative fraction. The origin of the receptors is a man between 18 and 29 years old in good health. Some clones in this sample may be carry-over from other donors' samples.

The J gene is TRBJ1-5, the V gene TRBV5-8; 7 bases agree with TRBD1. Losses at the gene ends were 4 bases for V and 3 bases for J; bases not matched to a gene: 7. The germline V gene encodes CDR1 SGHTS and CDR2 YDEGEE. This CDR3 region has 15 residues. CDR3: CASSPGQVSNQPQHF. The CDR3 DNA sequence: TGTGCCAGCAGCCCAGGACAGGTTTCCAATCAGCCCCAGCATTTT.

This rearrangement joins TRBV6-5 to TRBJ1-1, with 9 nucleotides matching TRBD1. Looked up from germline, CDR1 is MNHEY and CDR2 is SVGAGI. The V gene end was trimmed by 7 bases and the J gene end by 0 bases; junction bases not matched to a gene: 3. This CDR3 contains 14 residues. The CDR3 loop is CASTGQGMNTEAFF. CDR3 coding DNA: TGTGCCAGCACCGGACAGGGGATGAACACTGAAGCTTTCTTT.

Concerning this clone itself: With a far larger clone one base away, a read error is the likely cause. The same CDR3 is also encoded by other DNA sequences in this sample. The chain recombines TRBV6-1 with TRBJ1-4; D is uncertain. Germline V gene lookup returns CDR1 MNHNS and CDR2 SASEGT. This CDR3 is built from 14 residues. The CDR3 sequence: CASSPQTTNEKLFF. CDR3 nucleotide sequence: TGTGCCAGCAGTCCCCAGACAACTAATGAAAAACTGTTTTTC.

Of note for this clone: A much larger clone sits a single nucleotide away, making a read error possible. The chain carries TRBV11-2 and TRBJ1-6; D is perhaps TRBD1 (5 bases). Germline lookup yields CDR1 SGHAT and CDR2 FQNNGV. The CDR3 totals 16 residues. Here the CDR3 reads CASSLGWAGYNSPPHF. As DNA, the CDR3 is TGTGCCAGCAGCTTAGGGTGGGCAGGGTATAATTCACCCCCCCACTTT.

In this sample, this clone turned up once. The chain links TRBV29-1 to TRBJ2-1; 8 bases align to TRBD2. Trimming at V came to 4 bases and at J to 9 bases, leaving 5 bases not matched to a gene. In germline, CDR1 is SQVTM, CDR2 ANQGSEA. The CDR3 contains 12 residues. The CDR3 protein is CSVVAGRGEQFF. CDR3 DNA: TGCAGCGTTGTAGCGGGGAGGGGTGAGCAGTTCTTC.

This clone was observed a single time. V and J are TRBV30 and TRBJ1-3; D unresolved. Germline V CDR1 and CDR2: GTSNPN, SVGIG (reference sequence). The CDR3 sequence is 12 residues long. CDR3 DNA sequence: TGTGCGGGCGGGAGCTCTGGAAACACCATATATTTT. This codes for CAGGSSGNTIYF.

This clone was observed many times. This chain connects TRBV25-1 to TRBJ2-2; the match to TRBD2 covers 12 bases. Germline V CDR1 and CDR2: MGHDK, SYGVNS. The CDR3 is 16 residues long. Unmatched junction bases numbered 4, after V lost 1 base and J lost 7 bases. CDR3: CASSEFGLAGFGELFF. In DNA, the CDR3 is TGTGCCAGCAGTGAATTTGGACTAGCGGGATTCGGGGAGCTGTTTTTT.

The rearrangement uses TRBV30 and TRBJ1-3, with no clear D. The V end was cut by 6 bases, the J end by 7 bases, with 16 bases between. The CDR3 extends over 13 amino acids. Per the germline V gene, CDR1 is GTSNPN and CDR2 is SVGIG (reference sequence). CDR3 loop: CACTPVVGNTIYF. The CDR3 DNA follows: TGTGCCTGTACCCCGGTGGTAGGCAACACCATATATTTT.

The count of this clone is one. The CDR3 DNA reads TGTGCCCGGAAGACTAGCGGGAGTAGGGATGAGCAGTTCTTC. Translation: CARKTSGSRDEQFF. The chain carries TRBV30 and TRBJ2-1; 12 bases align to TRBD2. Trimming removed 8 bases from V and 8 bases from J; junction bases left unmatched: 10. The germline V gene has CDR1 GTSNPN and CDR2 SVGIG (reference sequence). This CDR3 region has 14 residues.

This clone appeared a few times. V and J are TRBV7-9 and TRBJ1-2, with D possibly matching TRBD1 (5 bases). Trimming took off 8 bases at V and 4 bases at J, with 14 bases between the two ends. CDR3 length: 13 residues. Germline CDR1 SEHNR, CDR2 FQNEAQ (reference sequence). The CDR3 is CASPAPGIYGYTF. CDR3 nucleotides: TGTGCCAGCCCAGCTCCAGGGATCTATGGCTACACCTTC.